This T cell receptor (beta chain) was captured by sequencing in a study of technical replicates of blood from a handful of donors (dated 2017 in TCRdb). With respect to this clone: Its antigen has not been determined. Nothing much larger sits one base from this clone, and base qualities are not available.

The germline V gene (reference sequence) supplies CDR1 MNHEY and CDR2 SMNVEV. The CDR3 covers 14 residues, taking in both the cysteine and the phenylalanine. The retained sequence is limited to the CDR3, 42 bases, with the frame set at the first base. Here V drops 6 bases and J drops 1 base, and the junction holds 2 bases not matched to any gene. Library construction relied on the immunoSEQ multiplex PCR assay. The table was pulled from immuneACCESS by TCRdb, which kept in-frame rearrangements only. Such tables lose some clones; where checked, under half of the loss comes from unresolved V genes, and the rest has no known cause. This sample is represented by 84,000 or so clones; 93% of them were singletons. About 0.26% of the sample rests with the top ten.

The TCR comes from a human donor in good health. The chain employs TRBV27 and TRBJ2-1; the central 8 bases match TRBD1. The sequencing sample was made of T cells isolated from PBMCs. In nucleotides, the sequence is TGTGCCAGCAGGCGACAGGGGTCCTACAATGAGCAGTTCTTC. Its amino acids are CASRRQGSYNEQFF.